Presented here are 22 T cell receptor beta chains from one specimen sequenced in a study of post-analysis software for immune sequencing data. Study-level points and caveats: When patients were compared with controls, four or five TRBV segments were more frequent, TRBV5-6, TRBV5-1 and TRBV20-1 among them.

Their antigens are not known. Presence of unique molecular identifiers characterized the TCR beta cDNA libraries. Each CDR3 protein gets one entry after TCRdb re-called the PCR reads with MiXCR. Of roughly 570,000 distinct CDR3 sequences listed, less than 40% were seen once; the top ten hold less than 6%. The material sequenced was blood. Receptors originate from a girl aged 2-17 years with multiple sclerosis.

This chain links TRBV7-2 with TRBJ2-6, with 7 bases aligning to TRBD1. This CDR3 comprises 18 residues. Trimming cost V 5 bases and J 10 bases; bases outside gene matches: 20. Per the germline V gene, CDR1 is SGHTA and CDR2 is FQGNSA. CDR3 in DNA: TGTGCCAGCAGCCCCTTAGGGGGCAGCTCCTCTGGATTTAACGTCCTGACTTTC. Translation: CASSPLGGSSSGFNVLTF.

The CDR3 DNA reads TGTGCCAGCAGCTTCTCAGGGGGCAATACGCAGTATTTT. This codes for CASSFSGGNTQYF. J is TRBJ2-3 and V is TRBV11-2, with 8 nucleotides matching TRBD1. V trimming: 3 bases; J trimming: 7 bases; junction bases outside the gene matches: 3. In germline, CDR1 is SGHAT, CDR2 FQNNGV. The CDR3 contains 13 residues.

Worth noting for this clonotype: Mismatch with germline at one junction end may stem from a read error. V and J are TRBV7-7 and TRBJ2-5; 8 bases line up with TRBD2. In germline, CDR1 is SSHAT, CDR2 FNYEAQ (reference sequence). The length of the CDR3 is 15 residues. The DNA of the CDR3 is TGTGCTAGCAGCTTCAGCGGGGGTGACCGAGAGACCCAGTACTTC. Translated: CASSFSGGDRETQYF.

V usage is TRBV13 and J usage is TRBJ2-7; 11 nucleotides line up with TRBD2. The end of the DNA aligns better with TRBJ2-5, so the J call may be wrong. The CDR3 sequence is 16 residues long. Germline V gene data show CDR1 as PRHDT and CDR2 as FYEKMQ (reference sequence). The CDR3 loop reads CASSLGLLAGEETQYF. CDR3 nucleotides: TGTGCCAGCAGCTTAGGCCTACTAGCGGGGGAGGAGACCCAGTACTTC.

In this sample, this clonotype turned up once. The rearrangement uses TRBV12-3 or TRBV12-4 and TRBJ2-2; the D call may be TRBD1 or TRBD2 (5 bases each). V was pared by 11 bases and J by 2 bases, with 15 bases between. The CDR3 loop spans 14 amino acids. As DNA, the CDR3 is TGTGCCGCCACCGGGACGATAAACACCGGGGAGCTGTTTTTT. It encodes CAATGTINTGELFF.

This clonotype came up once. The rearrangement uses TRBV7-2 and TRBJ2-3, with 9 positions matching TRBD1. The CDR3 is 16 residues long. Germline assignment: CDR1 SGHTA and CDR2 FQGNSA. The junction had 4 bases not matched to a gene; V was cut back by 2 bases and J by 1 base. The CDR3 nucleotides are TGTGCCAGCAGCTTACCACAGGGGGCACGCACAGATACGCAGTATTTT. Protein: CASSLPQGARTDTQYF. Together with reference TRBV7-2 and TRBJ2-3, the CDR3 gives the full variable domain: GAGVSQSPSNKVTEKGKDVELRCDPISGHTALYWYRQSLGQGLEFLIYFQGNSAPDKSGLPSDRFSAERTGGSVSTLTIQRTQQEDSAVYLCASSLPQGARTDTQYFGPGTRLTVL.

This sequence joins TRBV20-1 and TRBJ1-6; 8 nucleotides agree with TRBD1. Germline lookup yields CDR1 DFQATT and CDR2 SNEGSKA (reference sequence). The CDR3 is made up of 14 amino acids. After removal of 6 bases from V and 9 bases from J, the junction contained 10 bases not matched to a gene. CDR3 DNA: TGCAGTGCCCGACCGACAGGGGAAGTTTCACCCCTCCACTTT. Protein: CSARPTGEVSPLHF.

The chain combines TRBV19 with TRBJ2-3, with 9 positions matching TRBD2. This CDR3 region has 14 residues. V dropped 7 bases and J dropped 4; count of bases not matched to a gene: 6. The germline CDR1 and CDR2 sequences are LNHDA and SQIVND (reference sequence). The CDR3 DNA sequence: TGTGCCAGTACTCTGACTAGCGGAGCAGATACGCAGTATTTT. This gives the protein CASTLTSGADTQYF.

The genes are TRBV5-1 and TRBJ2-3; 10 bases are a match to TRBD1. The germline CDR1 and CDR2 sequences are SGHRS and YFSETQ. Trimming cost V 4 bases and J 5 bases; bases outside gene matches: 10. The CDR3 length is 16 residues. Here the CDR3 reads CASSPSGTGVKDTQYF. CDR3 nucleotide sequence: TGCGCCAGCAGCCCTTCAGGGACAGGGGTCAAAGATACGCAGTATTTT. Looking up the rest from reference TRBV5-1 and TRBJ2-3 gives the full variable domain: KAGVTQTPRYLIKTRGQQVTLSCSPISGHRSVSWYQQTPGQGLQFLFEYFSETQRNKGNFPGRFSGRQFSNSRSEMNVSTLELGDSALYLCASSPSGTGVKDTQYFGPGTRLTVL.

Ten or more counts support this clonotype. CDR3 nucleotide sequence: TGTGCCATTACCCGGGACAGGGACTACAATGAGCAGTTCTTC. Encoded protein: CAITRDRDYNEQFF. The chain is built from TRBV10-3 and TRBJ2-1; TRBD1 aligns across 9 bases. CDR3 length equals 14 residues. CDR1 and CDR2 (germline): ENHRY, SYGVKD. Germline trimming cut 9 bases from V and 3 bases from J; bases unmatched to any gene: 6.

This clonotype was seen a few times. This sequence joins TRBV5-1 and TRBJ1-4, with no clear D. The V end lost 0 bases, the J end lost 5 bases, and 5 bases lay between the germline ends. CDR1 and CDR2 from the germline V gene are SGHRS and YFSETQ. The CDR3 extends over 13 amino acids. The CDR3 loop is CASSLAGNEKLFF. CDR3 sequence (DNA): TGCGCCAGCAGCTTGGCGGGAAATGAAAAACTGTTTTTT. Drawing the rest from reference TRBV5-1 and TRBJ1-4, the complete variable domain is KAGVTQTPRYLIKTRGQQVTLSCSPISGHRSVSWYQQTPGQGLQFLFEYFSETQRNKGNFPGRFSGRQFSNSRSEMNVSTLELGDSALYLCASSLAGNEKLFFGSGTQLSVL.

The genes are TRBV5-1 and TRBJ1-1; D perhaps matches TRBD1 (5 bases). V was trimmed by 4 bases and J by 3 bases, leaving 13 bases between them. The CDR3 runs 14 residues. Per the germline V gene, CDR1 is SGHRS and CDR2 is YFSETQ. The CDR3 reads CASSAGLIDTEAFF. The CDR3, as DNA: TGCGCCAGCAGCGCGGGACTGATCGACACTGAAGCTTTCTTT.

V and J are TRBV10-1 and TRBJ2-1; no reliable D call. Trimming left V 5 bases short and J 0 bases short, with 8 bases between. The CDR3 runs 14 residues. Per germline, CDR1 WNHNN and CDR2 SYGVQD (reference sequence). CDR3 sequence: CASSKGDSYNEQFF. In nucleotides, the CDR3 is TGCGCCAGCAGTAAGGGCGACTCCTACAATGAGCAGTTCTTC.

This clonotype showed up just a few times. The rearrangement links TRBV6-1 to TRBJ1-1, with D uncertain. The CDR3 consists of 16 residues. CDR1 MNHNS and CDR2 SASEGT come from the germline V gene. V was cut by 3 bases and J by 0 bases, with 14 bases left in between. CDR3 region: CASSERLVWVNTEAFF. In nucleotides, the CDR3 is TGTGCCAGCAGTGAGAGGCTAGTTTGGGTGAACACTGAAGCTTTCTTT.

The chain joins TRBV6-6 to TRBJ2-1; 10 nucleotides align to TRBD1. Germline loops: CDR1 MNHNY, CDR2 SVGAGI (reference sequence). There are 14 residues in the CDR3. With V trimmed by 10 bases and J by 8 bases, 11 bases remained unmatched. The CDR3 nucleotides read TGTGCCATCTCTCCGGGACAGGGGAGCCATGAGCAGTTCTTC. It yields the protein CAISPGQGSHEQFF.

This clonotype was seen at least ten times. The chain recombines TRBV20-1 with TRBJ2-3; D perhaps matches TRBD2 (5 bases). This CDR3 is built from 14 residues. Germline V CDR1 and CDR2: DFQATT, SNEGSKA (reference sequence). Deletions cut 7 bases from V and 2 bases from J, with 16 bases between. The CDR3 region has the DNA TGCAGTGTTTTGACGAGGGCGGCCACAGATACGCAGTATTTT. This translates into CSVLTRAATDTQYF.

This chain connects TRBV5-1 to TRBJ1-2; D possibly corresponds to TRBD1 (6 bases). From germline, CDR1 is SGHRS and CDR2 YFSETQ. The CDR3 is 15 amino acids. Between the trimmed V and J ends, which lost 4 bases and 4 bases, there was a span of 17 bases. The CDR3 DNA follows: TGCGCCAGCAGCGGAGTACAGGGAGCGGCCTATGGCTACACCTTC. Amino acids: CASSGVQGAAYGYTF.

The chain combines TRBV11-2 with TRBJ2-3, with D possibly being TRBD2 (5 bases). V dropped 2 bases and J dropped 5 bases, with 14 bases sitting between them. The length of the CDR3 is 15 residues. Germline V gene data show CDR1 as SGHAT and CDR2 as FQNNGV. The CDR3 sequence is CASSLKAVWGDTQYF. CDR3 in DNA: TGTGCCAGCAGCTTAAAAGCGGTGTGGGGAGATACGCAGTATTTT.

J is TRBJ2-1 and V is TRBV5-6, with D possibly matching TRBD1 (6 bases). The CDR3 has 16 amino acids. The V gene's germline CDR1 is SGHDT and CDR2 YYEEEE. Deletions cut 3 bases from V and 8 bases from J, with 21 bases between. The CDR3 nucleotides read TGTGCCAGCAGCTGGGGGAATACAGGGTCCAAATATGAGCAGTTCTTC. Its protein is CASSWGNTGSKYEQFF.

The CDR3 sequence is CASSLSAGDLTGELFF. CDR3 sequence (DNA): TGTGCCAGCAGCTTGTCGGCGGGGGACCTCACCGGGGAGCTGTTTTTT. The rearrangement links TRBV5-5 to TRBJ2-2; TRBD2 aligns across 7 bases. The CDR3 length is 16 residues. Germline V gene lookup returns CDR1 SGHKS and CDR2 YYEKEE (reference sequence). The ends lost 1 base at V and 4 bases at J; junction bases unmatched: 7.

Concerning this clonotype: One end of the junction does not line up with germline, which may come from a read error. The chain is built from TRBV5-1 and TRBJ2-5; 14 positions agree with TRBD2. Germline CDR1 reads SGHRS; CDR2 reads YFSETQ. The CDR3 has 16 residues. DNA for the CDR3: TGCGCCAGCAGCTTGATGACTAGCGGGGGGGAAGAGACCCTGTACTTC. Translating it yields CASSLMTSGGEETLYF.

In its sample, this clonotype was seen many times. The chain carries TRBV5-1 and TRBJ1-4; 8 bases agree with TRBD1. The ends lost 4 bases at V and 7 bases at J; junction bases unmatched: 6. Germline CDR1 is SGHRS and CDR2 is YFSETQ. The CDR3 is 14 residues long. The CDR3 sequence: CASSVGQGLEKLFF. The CDR3 DNA reads TGCGCCAGCAGCGTCGGACAGGGTCTTGAAAAACTGTTTTTT.